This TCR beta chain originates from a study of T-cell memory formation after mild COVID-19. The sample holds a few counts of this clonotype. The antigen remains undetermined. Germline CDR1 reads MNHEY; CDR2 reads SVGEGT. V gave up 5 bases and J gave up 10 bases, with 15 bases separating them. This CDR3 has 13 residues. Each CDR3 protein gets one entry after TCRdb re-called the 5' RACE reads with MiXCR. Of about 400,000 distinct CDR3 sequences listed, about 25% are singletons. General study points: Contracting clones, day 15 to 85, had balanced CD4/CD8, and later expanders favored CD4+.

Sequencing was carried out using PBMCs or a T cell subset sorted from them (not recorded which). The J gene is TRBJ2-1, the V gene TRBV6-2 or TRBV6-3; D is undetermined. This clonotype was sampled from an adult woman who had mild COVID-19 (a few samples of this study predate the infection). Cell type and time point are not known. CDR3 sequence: CASSLDPDGEQFF. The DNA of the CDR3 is TGTGCCAGCAGTCTAGACCCCGACGGGGAGCAGTTCTTC.